The 3 T cell receptor beta chains below come from one sample, sequenced in a study of blood T cells in healthy people across ages. The authors ran a second PCR of 7 to 11 cycles using a sample-barcoded 5' primer and a J-beta primer mix. TCRdb re-called the 5' RACE reads with MiXCR, one entry per CDR3 protein. Counted here are approximately 1.5 million distinct CDR3 sequences, 40% to 45% occurring once; the ten biggest clones make up around 4%. Sequenced input: blood. The receptors stem from a woman aged 18-29 years in good health.

The V and J genes are TRBV5-1 and TRBJ2-1; 9 bases line up with TRBD2. CDR1 and CDR2 (germline): SGHRS, YFSETQ. With 0 bases clipped from V and 1 base from J, the junction kept 2 bases outside the gene matches. The CDR3 covers 16 residues. The CDR3 DNA reads as TGCGCCAGCAGCTTGGGACTAGCGGAGTCCTACAATGAGCAGTTCTTC. Translated: CASSLGLAESYNEQFF.

The chain is built from TRBV27 and TRBJ2-7, with 11 bases identical to TRBD2. CDR3 length: 14 amino acids. Germline CDR1 MNHEY, CDR2 SMNVEV (reference sequence). Trimming took 5 bases from V and 7 from J; bases not matched to a gene: 7. The CDR3 nucleotides are TGTGCCAGCAGTGCAGGGACTAGCGGAATAGAGCAGTACTTC. Residues: CASSAGTSGIEQYF.

V usage is TRBV5-6 and J usage is TRBJ1-6; D remains ambiguous. The CDR3 runs to 16 residues. The V end was cut by 4 bases, the J end by 2 bases, with 13 bases between. CDR1 is SGHDT and CDR2 is YYEEEE in the germline V gene. CDR3 DNA sequence: TGTGCCAGCAGCCTTCTGGACTTCACCTATAATTCACCCCTCCACTTT. Protein: CASSLLDFTYNSPLHF.